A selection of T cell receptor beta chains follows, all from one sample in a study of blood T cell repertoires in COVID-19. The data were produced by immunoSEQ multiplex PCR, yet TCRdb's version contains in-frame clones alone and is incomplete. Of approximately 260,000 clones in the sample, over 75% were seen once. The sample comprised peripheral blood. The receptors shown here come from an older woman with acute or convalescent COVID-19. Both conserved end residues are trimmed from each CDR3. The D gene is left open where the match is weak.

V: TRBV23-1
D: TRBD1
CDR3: ASKPRSGTGDLATNEKLF

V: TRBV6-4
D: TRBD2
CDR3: ASSGGDTGELF

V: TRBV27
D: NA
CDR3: ASSSRFGDVYEQY

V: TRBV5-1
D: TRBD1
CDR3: ASSFGQGEAF

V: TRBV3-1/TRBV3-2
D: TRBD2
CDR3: ASSQFSGVETQY

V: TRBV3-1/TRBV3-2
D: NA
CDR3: ASSHPEAGGGYT

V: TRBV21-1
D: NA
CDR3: ASSKGLPVSGGTNEQF

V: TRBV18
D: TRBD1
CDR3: ASSPPVGDSSYNEQF

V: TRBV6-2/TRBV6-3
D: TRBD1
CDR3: ASSYSQGANGYT

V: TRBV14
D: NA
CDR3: ASSPRGGNTEAF

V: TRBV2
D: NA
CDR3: ASSDNSNYGYT

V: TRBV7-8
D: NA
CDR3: ASSSSLWASYNEQF

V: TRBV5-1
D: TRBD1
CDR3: ASRVTTGSSYNEQF

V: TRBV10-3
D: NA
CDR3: ATSVGAVQEPQH

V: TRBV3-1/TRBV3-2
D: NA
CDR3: ASSQARGGEQF

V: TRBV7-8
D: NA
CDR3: ASSLGTATIKPQH

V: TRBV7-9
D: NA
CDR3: ASSPRTYEKLF

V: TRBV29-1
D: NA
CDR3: SVQWGVNTEAF

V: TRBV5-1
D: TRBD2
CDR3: ASSWPRGGSTDTQY

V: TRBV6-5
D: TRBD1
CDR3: ASNPTGGAAETQY

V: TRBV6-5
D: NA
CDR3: ASKSRTLTTEAF

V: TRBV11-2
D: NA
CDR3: ASSLAGITDTQY

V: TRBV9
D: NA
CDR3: ASSDGTTGNSPLH

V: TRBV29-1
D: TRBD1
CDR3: SVSGTGNTGELF

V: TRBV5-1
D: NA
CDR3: ASSPLAGKNYEQY

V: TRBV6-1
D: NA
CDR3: ASSEVRFYGYT

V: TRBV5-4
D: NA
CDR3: ASSLESAVPSTDTQY

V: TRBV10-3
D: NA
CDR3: AIIGNEGSPLH

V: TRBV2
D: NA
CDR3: ASSEGERGNQPQH

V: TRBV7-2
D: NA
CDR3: AKGGRTDTQY

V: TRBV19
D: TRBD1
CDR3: ASSTTGTGGISYGYT

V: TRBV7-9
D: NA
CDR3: ASSSGRGWTNEKLF

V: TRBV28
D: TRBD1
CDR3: ASSLTPPGGRAF

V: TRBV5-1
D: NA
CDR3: ASSLSRGQPQH

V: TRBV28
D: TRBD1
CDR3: ASSLETGWSPLH

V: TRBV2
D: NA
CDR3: ASRGQTEKLF

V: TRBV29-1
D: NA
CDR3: SVEEQVDYGYT

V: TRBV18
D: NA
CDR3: ASKDPGAEEQF

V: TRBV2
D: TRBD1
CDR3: ASSDRDDQPQH

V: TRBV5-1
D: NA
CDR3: ASSWGTPQTGELF

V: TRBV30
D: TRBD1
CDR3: AWRRTGSYGYT

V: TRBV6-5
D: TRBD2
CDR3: ASEGQWGGADTQY

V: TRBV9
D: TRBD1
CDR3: ASSATGGAGTEAF

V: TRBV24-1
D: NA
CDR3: ATSDGPSSSNTGELF

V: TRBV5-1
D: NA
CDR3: ASSLSPFTDTQY

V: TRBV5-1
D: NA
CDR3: ASSLAISDNEQF

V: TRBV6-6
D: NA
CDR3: ASSYSSGVGNYGYT

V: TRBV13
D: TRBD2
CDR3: ASRLAGGNNEQF